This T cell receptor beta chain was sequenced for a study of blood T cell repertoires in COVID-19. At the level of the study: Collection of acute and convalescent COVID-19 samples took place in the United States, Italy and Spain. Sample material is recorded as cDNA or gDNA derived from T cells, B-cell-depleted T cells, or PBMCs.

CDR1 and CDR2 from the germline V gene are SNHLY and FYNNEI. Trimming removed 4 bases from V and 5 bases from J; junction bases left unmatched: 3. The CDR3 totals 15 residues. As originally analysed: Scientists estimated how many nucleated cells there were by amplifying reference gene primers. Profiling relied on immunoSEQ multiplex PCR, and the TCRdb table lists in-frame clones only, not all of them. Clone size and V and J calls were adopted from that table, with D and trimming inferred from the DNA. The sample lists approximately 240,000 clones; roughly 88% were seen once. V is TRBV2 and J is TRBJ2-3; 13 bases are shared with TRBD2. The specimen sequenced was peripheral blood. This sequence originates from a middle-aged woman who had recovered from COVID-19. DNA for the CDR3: TGTGCCAGCAGTGGACTAGCGGGGGGCGGAGATACGCAGTATTTT. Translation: CASSGLAGGGDTQYF.